This entry features one TCR beta chain sequence. This clonotype was recorded a few times. The antigen it binds to is not known. Base qualities are not recorded, but no much larger clone differs from it by a single base. These data come from a study of T cell repertoires in cytomegalovirus infection (dated by TCRdb to the late 2010s). Describing the broader study: Because public TCR beta signatures pointed to carriage of CMV infection together with the matching HLA type, the HLA type of each donor mattered for the analysis. The research as a whole found: The ex vivo response was dominated by HLA-C-restricted CMV-specific TCR beta clonotypes, which also provided the single most frequent clonotype in two of eight donors. Cumulative frequency of public TCR beta family members discriminated carriers of CMV infection plus the relevant HLA type in this cohort and an independent approximately 340-donor cohort.

Counted from cysteine to phenylalanine, this CDR3 has 15 amino acids. CDR3 DNA is the only sequence kept; it has 45 bases, read in frame from the first base. Sequences SGHTA (CDR1) and FQGNSA (CDR2) are obtained from the germline V gene. Trimmed from V: 5 bases; trimmed from J: 5 bases; junction bases lacking a gene match: 8. This sample was sequenced with an Illumina HiSeq 1500. In-frame beta chains were kept once TCRdb had trimmed the public reads at Q25 with fastp and called clones with MiXCR. Duplicate CDR3 protein sequences are folded into a single record with the most common DNA and genes. Recorded for this sample are over 300,000 distinct CDR3 sequences; approximately 9.5% of them occurred a single time. Of the sample, 3.5% to 4.5% is held by the ten largest clones.

This sequence was found in a human donor in good health (CMV status not recorded). Some clones in this sample may be carry-over from other donors' samples. What was sequenced was PBMCs. This receptor chain uses TRBV7-2 and TRBJ2-7; 11 bases in between match TRBD2. The DNA reads TGTGCCAGCAGCCTCCTAGCGGGAGGAGCCCACGAGCAGTACTTC. Translation gives CASSLLAGGAHEQYF. Outside the CDR3, residues come from the reference TRBV7-2 and TRBJ2-7 proteins, so the full variable domain is: GAGVSQSPSNKVTEKGKDVELRCDPISGHTALYWYRQSLGQGLEFLIYFQGNSAPDKSGLPSDRFSAERTGGSVSTLTIQRTQQEDSAVYLCASSLLAGGAHEQYFGPGTRLTVT.